This TCR beta chain was sequenced in a study of T-cell reconstitution after alpha-beta-depleted transplantation in children. Broader study findings: A year post-transplant, T-cell counts and diversity derived mostly from newly produced T cells.

The library targeted TCRbeta and was prepared with unique molecular identifiers. One entry per CDR3 protein results from TCRdb running MiXCR on the PCR reads. The data contain roughly 220,000 distinct CDR3 sequences, about 8.4% of them singletons. A few counts support this clonotype. Its target is unknown. The sequence derives from a male patient aged 2 to 10 who had a stem cell transplant for acute myeloid leukemia, so the T cells may come from the graft donor. This sample comprised PBMCs, mostly from graft donor cells, obtained 360 days after TCRalphabeta/CD19-depleted stem cell transplant.

CDR3 loop: CASIRTQNTEAFF. CDR3 sequence (DNA): TGTGCCAGCATCAGGACACAGAACACTGAAGCTTTCTTT. The chain joins TRBV2 to TRBJ1-1, with D maybe TRBD1 (5 bases). Germline V gene sequence: CDR1 SNHLY, CDR2 FYNNEI. The CDR3 totals 13 residues. The V and J ends lost 7 bases and 1 base respectively, with 10 bases between them.